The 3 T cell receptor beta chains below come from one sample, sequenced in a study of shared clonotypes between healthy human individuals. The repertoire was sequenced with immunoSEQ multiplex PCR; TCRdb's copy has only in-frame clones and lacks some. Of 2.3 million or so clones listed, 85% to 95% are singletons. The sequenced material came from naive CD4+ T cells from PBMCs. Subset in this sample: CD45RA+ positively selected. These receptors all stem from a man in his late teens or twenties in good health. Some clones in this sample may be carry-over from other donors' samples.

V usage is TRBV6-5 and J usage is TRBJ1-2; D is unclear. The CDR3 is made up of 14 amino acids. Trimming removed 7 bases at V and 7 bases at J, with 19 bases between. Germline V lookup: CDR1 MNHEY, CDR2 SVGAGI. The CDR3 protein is CASTASGLGGGYTF. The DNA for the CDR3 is TGTGCCAGCACCGCAAGTGGGCTCGGCGGTGGCTACACCTTC.

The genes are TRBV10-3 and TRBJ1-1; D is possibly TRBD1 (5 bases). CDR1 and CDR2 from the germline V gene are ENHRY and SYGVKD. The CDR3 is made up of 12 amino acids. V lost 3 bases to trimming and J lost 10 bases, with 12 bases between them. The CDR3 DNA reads TGTGCCATCAGTGAATCGGGGACGGGAGCTTTCTTT. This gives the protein CAISESGTGAFF.

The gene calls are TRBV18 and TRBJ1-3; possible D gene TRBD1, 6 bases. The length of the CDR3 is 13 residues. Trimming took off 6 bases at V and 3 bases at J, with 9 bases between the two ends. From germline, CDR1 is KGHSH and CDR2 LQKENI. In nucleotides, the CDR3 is TGTGCCAGCTCCACAGGGTATGGAAACACCATATATTTT. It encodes CASSTGYGNTIYF.